Presented here are 14 T cell receptor beta chains from one specimen sequenced in a study of blood T cell repertoires in COVID-19 (dated by TCRdb to the early 2020s). Libraries were made using the immunoSEQ multiplex PCR assay. What TCRdb holds here is the immuneACCESS table cut down to in-frame rearrangements. Part of the clones is not present; checked against another copy, under half of the missing clones reflect an unresolved V gene, and the others are unexplained. The sample has hundreds of thousands of clones on record, 85% to 90% of them singletons. Of the sample, around 1.7% falls within the top ten clones. Sequencing used PBMCs or T cells enriched from blood (not recorded which). The receptor set was obtained from a man aged 40-50 years who had recovered from COVID-19.

This chain uses TRBV7-8 with TRBJ2-5, with TRBD1 as a possible D gene (5 bases). V lost 1 base to trimming and J lost 5 bases, with 8 bases between them. Germline CDR1 reads SGHVS; CDR2 reads FQNEAQ. The CDR3 runs 13 residues. CDR3 protein: CASSLEGSETQYF. CDR3 DNA: TGTGCCAGCAGCTTAGAGGGGTCGGAGACCCAGTACTTC.

This rearrangement joins TRBV21-1 to TRBJ1-6; whether TRBD1, the table's D call, matches the DNA was not checked. TRBV21-1 counts as a pseudogene. The CDR3 covers 18 residues. The CDR3 nucleotides are TGTGCCAGCAGCAAAGAGGACAGGCGGACTACCCATAATTCACCCCTCCACTTT. As protein: CASSKEDRRTTHNSPLHF.

The CDR3 here is CASSLFRGEISGNQPQHF. The CDR3 nucleotides are TGTGCCAGCAGCTTGTTCCGGGGGGAGATATCGGGCAATCAGCCCCAGCATTTT. The chain has TRBV5-8 and TRBJ1-5; maybe TRBD1 (5 bases). Germline CDR1 reads SGHTS; CDR2 reads YDEGEE. The CDR3 is 18 amino acids. The V gene lost 1 base and the J gene lost 2 bases, with 19 bases spanning the gap.

The chain is built from TRBV3-1 (or the pseudogene TRBV3-2) and TRBJ2-1; TRBD2 aligns across 16 bases. The CDR3 is made up of 15 amino acids. J gave up 9 bases and V 8 bases, and 7 bases lay outside the gene matches. Germline CDR1 is LGHDT and CDR2 is YNNKEL (reference sequence). CDR3: CASSGGLAGGAEQFF. CDR3 in DNA: TGTGCCAGCTCAGGGGGACTAGCGGGAGGGGCTGAGCAGTTCTTC.

The chain links TRBV4-2 to TRBJ2-2; TRBD1 might be the D (5 bases). The CDR3 is made up of 15 amino acids. Germline V gene sequence: CDR1 LGHNA, CDR2 YNFKEQ. V was shortened by 3 bases and J by 6 bases, with 14 bases between the two germline ends. The CDR3 region has the DNA TGTGCCAGCAGCCAGGACATGGCCCAATCCGGGGAGCTGTTTTTT. Its translation is CASSQDMAQSGELFF.

This chain connects TRBV14 to TRBJ1-6; 9 bases line up with TRBD1. Germline CDR1 SGHDN, CDR2 FVKESK. V shed 2 bases and J 14 bases; nucleotides not matched to a gene: 13. The CDR3 has 16 amino acids. The CDR3 DNA is TGTGCCAGCAGCCAACGGCCTCGGGACAGGGCGTTGTCCCTCCACTTT. Translation: CASSQRPRDRALSLHF.

This sequence joins TRBV5-6 and TRBJ2-5; D is ambiguous. Per germline, CDR1 SGHDT and CDR2 YYEEEE. This CDR3 has 16 amino acids. Trimming removed 6 bases at V and 1 base at J, with 19 bases between. This CDR3 reads CASNPNGPTFQETQYF. In DNA form, the CDR3 reads TGTGCCAGCAACCCCAATGGGCCGACCTTCCAAGAGACCCAGTACTTC.

The chain couples TRBV30 to TRBJ1-5, with unresolved D. Germline V CDR1 and CDR2: GTSNPN, SVGIG (reference sequence). The germline V and J ends were trimmed by 0 bases and 4 bases, with 10 bases remaining between them. The CDR3 loop spans 14 amino acids. This chain's CDR3 is CAWSVRQANQPQHF. The CDR3 DNA reads TGTGCCTGGAGTGTAAGGCAGGCTAATCAGCCCCAGCATTTT.

The gene calls are TRBV4-1 and TRBJ1-2; unclear D gene. Trimming removed 1 base from V and 1 base from J, with 16 bases in between. This CDR3 spans 17 amino acids. Germline V CDR1 and CDR2: MGHRA, YSYEKL. CDR3 sequence: CASSQAPTAGLNYGYTF. DNA for the CDR3: TGCGCCAGCAGCCAAGCCCCGACGGCGGGCCTTAACTATGGCTACACCTTC.

The chain couples TRBV6-5 to TRBJ2-1; 8 positions agree with TRBD1. This CDR3 spans 15 amino acids. Germline-derived CDR1 and CDR2 are MNHEY and SVGAGI. V was clipped by 0 bases and J by 5 bases; unmatched bases: 3. The CDR3 DNA follows: TGTGCCAGCAGTTACTCTTGGACAGGGAACAATGAGCAGTTCTTC. It translates to CASSYSWTGNNEQFF.

The rearrangement uses TRBV18 and TRBJ2-1; TRBD2 aligns across 13 bases. Germline loops: CDR1 KGHSH, CDR2 LQKENI. This CDR3 contains 16 residues. With V trimmed by 3 bases and J by 2 bases, 1 base remained unmatched. The CDR3 region is CASSPGTSGAYNEQFF. In DNA form, the CDR3 reads TGTGCCAGCTCACCCGGGACTAGCGGGGCCTACAATGAGCAGTTCTTC.

This chain connects TRBV4-1 to TRBJ2-7; 9 positions match TRBD1. CDR3 size: 15 residues. The germline gives CDR1 MGHRA, CDR2 YSYEKL. Trimming removed 4 bases from V and 5 bases from J; junction bases left unmatched: 9. The CDR3 protein is CASSPRPGTGNEQYF. The CDR3 DNA reads TGCGCCAGCAGCCCCCGTCCCGGGACAGGGAACGAGCAGTACTTC.

The chain couples TRBV5-4 to TRBJ2-7; no firm D call. V lost 2 bases and J 4 bases, leaving 7 bases between the germline ends. Germline V gene data show CDR1 as SGHNT and CDR2 as YYREEE (reference sequence). The CDR3 extends over 12 amino acids. CDR3 in DNA: TGTGCCAGCAGCTTTATCGGGTACGAGCAGTACTTC. Amino acids: CASSFIGYEQYF.

The genes are TRBV11-2 and TRBJ1-4, with D tentatively TRBD1 (5 bases). Germline V gives CDR1 SGHAT, CDR2 FQNNGV. Trimming stripped 5 bases from V and 8 bases from J, with 18 bases between. The CDR3 is 15 residues long. CDR3 amino acids: CASSPDRMAYEKLFF. CDR3 DNA: TGTGCCAGCAGCCCAGACAGAATGGCATACGAAAAACTGTTTTTT.